A selection of T cell receptor beta chains follows, all from one sample in a study of blood T cell repertoires in COVID-19. TCRdb's copy holds only in-frame clones and misses some; the assay was immunoSEQ multiplex PCR. Here the sample spans 400,000 or so clones, about 90% being singletons. The sequencing input was peripheral blood. The receptors shown here come from a man aged 18 to 35 with COVID-19, enrolled during active disease. CDR3s include the opening cysteine and the closing phenylalanine or tryptophan. Each record gives: D gene, J gene, V gene, clone size, CDR3 DNA, CDR3 protein. A D gene is named only where the DNA matches it firmly. Clone size, where shown, is once, few, many, or a class for clones that have expanded.

-	TRBJ2-1	TRBV19	-	TGTGCCAGTAGTCCCAGGGGGAGGTCGAAGGAGCAGTTCTTC	CASSPRGRSKEQFF
-	TRBJ1-1	TRBV10-3	-	TGTGCCTCAGGTCGTAGCACTGAAGCTTTCTTT	CASGRSTEAFF
TRBD1	TRBJ1-1	TRBV2	-	TGTGCCAGCGGCCACAGGGGTGGAACTGAAGCTTTCTTT	CASGHRGGTEAFF
TRBD2	TRBJ2-1	TRBV11-2	-	TGTGCCAGCAGCGCAGGGACTAGCTTACGGAACAATGAGCAGTTCTTC	CASSAGTSLRNNEQFF
-	TRBJ1-3	TRBV10-3	-	TGTGCCATCAGTAAAAAAAGGGGATCTGGAAACACCATATATTTT	CAISKKRGSGNTIYF
-	TRBJ2-5	TRBV3-1/TRBV3-2	-	TGTGCCAGCAGCCAAGATCGACGGCGGGAGACCCAGTACTTC	CASSQDRRRETQYF
-	TRBJ2-5	TRBV18	-	TGTGCCAGCTCACCACCAGGGGAAGAGACCCAGTACTTC	CASSPPGEETQYF
TRBD1	TRBJ1-1	TRBV10-3	-	TGTGCCATCAGTACACAGGGGGCGGACACTGAAGCTTTCTTT	CAISTQGADTEAFF
-	TRBJ2-1	TRBV19	-	TGTGCCAGTAGTAACTCTATTAGCTCCTACAATGAGCAGTTCTTC	CASSNSISSYNEQFF
-	TRBJ1-2	TRBV2	-	TGTGCCAGCAGTGTTGGTCAGGGTTATGGCTACACCTTC	CASSVGQGYGYTF
TRBD1	TRBJ2-7	TRBV6-5	-	TGTGCCAGCAGGGGGACAGTCTCCTACGAGCAGTACTTC	CASRGTVSYEQYF
TRBD2	TRBJ2-1	TRBV29-1	-	TGCAGCGTTGTCTCGCTAGCGGGAGTAAAGAGTGAGCAGTTCTTC	CSVVSLAGVKSEQFF
-	TRBJ2-1	TRBV28	-	TGTGCCAGCAGAGCTACAGTGTACAATGAGCAGTTCTTC	CASRATVYNEQFF
-	TRBJ1-2	TRBV29-1	-	TGCAGCGTTTTTGGCAGCGAGAACTATGGCTACACCTTC	CSVFGSENYGYTF
-	TRBJ2-7	TRBV5-8	once	TGTGCCAGCAGCTTGGCCAAGTCCGCAGGGACCTACGAGCAGTACTTC	CASSLAKSAGTYEQYF
-	TRBJ2-7	TRBV6-1	-	TGTGCCAGCAGTGAGTCGGGAGGGGGCGAAGTCCCCTACGAGCAGTACTTC	CASSESGGGEVPYEQYF
TRBD1	TRBJ1-1	TRBV25-1	-	TGTGCCAGCAGTGAATATCGGCGGACAGGGGGAATCACTGAAGCTTTCTTT	CASSEYRRTGGITEAFF
TRBD2	TRBJ2-3	TRBV4-1	-	TGCGCCAGCAGCCAAGATGCGGGAGCAGGCACAGATACGCAGTATTTT	CASSQDAGAGTDTQYF
TRBD2	TRBJ2-2	TRBV7-9	-	TGTGCCAGCAGCCCGGGGACTAGCGGGGGCACCGGGGAGCTGTTTTTT	CASSPGTSGGTGELFF
TRBD2	TRBJ2-7	TRBV2	few	TGTGCCAGCAGTGACTTGGTTAGCGGGAACGAGCAGTACTTC	CASSDLVSGNEQYF
TRBD2	TRBJ2-5	TRBV7-2	-	TGTGCCAGCAGCTTAATCCTAGCGGGAGGAGGAGAGACCCAGTACTTC	CASSLILAGGGETQYF
-	TRBJ2-6	TRBV4-2	-	TGTGCCAGCAGCCAAGTGTTCAGGGTAAGGTCTGGGGCCAACGTCCCGACTTTC	CASSQVFRVRSGANVPTF
TRBD1	TRBJ2-6	TRBV3-1/TRBV3-2	once	TGTGCCAGCAGCCAAGATGAGACAGGGTTACTCTCTGGGGCCAACGTCCTGACTTTC	CASSQDETGLLSGANVLTF
TRBD2	TRBJ2-1	TRBV4-1	once	TGCGCCAGCAGCCAATATAGCGGGAATGAGCAGTTCTTC	CASSQYSGNEQFF
-	TRBJ2-1	TRBV7-5	few	TGTGTCAGAAGCTTAGCCTATTTCCCTTCAGGACTAGCGGGTTCCTCCTACAATGAGCAGTTCTTC	CVRSLAYFPSGLAGSSYNEQFF
TRBD1	TRBJ1-5	TRBV6-1	-	TGTGCCAGCAGTGACAGGACAGGCGACTCTCAGCCCCAGCATTTT	CASSDRTGDSQPQHF
TRBD1	TRBJ1-1	TRBV25-1	-	TGTGCCAGCAGTGAGCCGACAGGGGTTTTAAGTGAAGCTTTCTTT	CASSEPTGVLSEAFF
-	TRBJ2-7	TRBV2	-	TGTGCCAGCAGCGAAACAGAGGGCCGAGGTGACGAGCAGTACTTC	CASSETEGRGDEQYF
-	TRBJ2-1	TRBV5-1	-	TGCGCCAGCAGCTTGGGACAGATGAGCTCCTACAATGAGCAGTTCTTC	CASSLGQMSSYNEQFF
TRBD2	TRBJ2-1	TRBV5-6	-	TGTGCCAGCAGCTTGGGCTCTAGCGGGAGCTCCTACAATGAGCAGTTCTTC	CASSLGSSGSSYNEQFF
-	TRBJ2-2	TRBV11-2	-	TGTGCCAGCAGCTCGGCCCCAGGGTACCGGGAGCTGTTTTTT	CASSSAPGYRELFF
TRBD2	TRBJ2-5	TRBV6-4	-	TGTGCCAGCAGACAAACGACTAGCGGGAATAGGGAGACCCAGTACTTC	CASRQTTSGNRETQYF
TRBD1	TRBJ1-1	TRBV6-5	-	TGTGCCAGCAGGAGACAGGGGGCAGTGAACACTGAAGCTTTCTTT	CASRRQGAVNTEAFF
TRBD2	TRBJ2-7	TRBV3-1/TRBV3-2	once	TGTGCCAGCAGCCCCCCGATAGCGGGCCCCATCCACGAGCAGTACTTC	CASSPPIAGPIHEQYF
-	TRBJ1-2	TRBV27	-	TGTGCCAGCAGTTCCGCAGGGATCGGTGGCTACACCTTC	CASSSAGIGGYTF
-	TRBJ1-3	TRBV4-1	-	TGCGCCAGCAGCCAATATGACAGATTCTCTGGAAACACCATATATTTT	CASSQYDRFSGNTIYF
-	TRBJ1-2	TRBV6-5	many	TGTGCCACAACAAGGACACGCTATGGCTACACCTTC	CATTRTRYGYTF
TRBD1	TRBJ1-3	TRBV25-1	-	TGTGCCAGCAGTGCAAGGACAGGGGGCATGGGAAACACCATATATTTT	CASSARTGGMGNTIYF
TRBD2	TRBJ2-3	TRBV11-2	once	TGTGCCAGCAGCTTAGGGGGACTAGCAACAGATACGCAGTATTTT	CASSLGGLATDTQYF
-	TRBJ2-1	TRBV12-3/TRBV12-4	-	TGTGCCAGCAGTCCCTGGACTCCCCATGAGCAGTTCTTC	CASSPWTPHEQFF
-	TRBJ1-5	TRBV28	-	TGTGCCAGCCAGGGCGGATTAAATCAGCCCCAGCATTTT	CASQGGLNQPQHF
-	TRBJ2-5	TRBV7-9	-	TGTGCCAGCAGCTTAGCGAGACTAGAATCAGAGACCCAGTACTTC	CASSLARLESETQYF
-	TRBJ1-2	TRBV7-2	-	TGTGCCAGCAGCTTACTGTACTATGGCTACACCTTC	CASSLLYYGYTF
TRBD2	TRBJ2-7	TRBV4-1	-	TGCGCCAGCAGCCAAGTACAGGCTAGCGGACCCTACGAGCAGTACTTC	CASSQVQASGPYEQYF
TRBD1	TRBJ2-1	TRBV5-1	-	TGCGCCAGCAGCCCGGCAACAGGGGCAGGCGTCAATGAGCAGTTCTTC	CASSPATGAGVNEQFF
TRBD2	TRBJ2-1	TRBV3-1/TRBV3-2	-	TGTGCCAGCAGCCAAGATCCCGGACTAGGATCCGAGCAGTTCTTC	CASSQDPGLGSEQFF
TRBD1	TRBJ1-4	TRBV5-1	-	TGCGCCAGCAGCCTAGGGACAGGGAGTGAAAAACTGTTTTTT	CASSLGTGSEKLFF
TRBD1	TRBJ1-1	TRBV18	-	TGTGCCAGCTCACTACCCGGACAGGGCGACACTGAAGCTTTCTTT	CASSLPGQGDTEAFF
-	TRBJ2-1	TRBV5-6	-	TGTGCCAGCAGCTTAGAGGGGCTAGCGAGTGATGAGCAGTTCTTC	CASSLEGLASDEQFF
TRBD2	TRBJ2-1	TRBV3-1/TRBV3-2	-	TGTGCCAGCAGCCCCCAAGGGACTAGCGGACCCTACAATGAGCAGTTCTTC	CASSPQGTSGPYNEQFF
-	TRBJ1-1	TRBV11-2	-	TGTGCCAGCAGCTTATATGAGCGTTGGACTGAAGCTTTCTTT	CASSLYERWTEAFF
TRBD1	TRBJ2-7	TRBV5-4	-	TGTGCCAGCAGCTACTACAGGGGCGCATACGAGCAGTACTTC	CASSYYRGAYEQYF
TRBD2	TRBJ2-7	TRBV3-1/TRBV3-2	once	TGTGCCAGCAGCCAAGGACCTACTAGCGGTCTCGGGTACGAGCAGTACTTC	CASSQGPTSGLGYEQYF
TRBD1	TRBJ2-5	TRBV2	-	TGTGCCAGCAGTGAAGCCCATGGGACAGCCAACCAAGAGACCCAGTACTTC	CASSEAHGTANQETQYF
-	TRBJ1-1	TRBV7-8	-	TGTGCCAGCAGGGTAGCAGAGAACACTGAAGCTTTCTTT	CASRVAENTEAFF
-	TRBJ2-3	TRBV29-1	-	TGCAGCGCCTACCTAGGGGCTGATACGCAGTATTTT	CSAYLGADTQYF
-	TRBJ1-5	TRBV19	-	TGTGCCAGTAGTATCGGTGATAGCAATCAGCCCCAGCATTTT	CASSIGDSNQPQHF
TRBD2	TRBJ2-7	TRBV14	-	TGTGCCAGCAGCCAAGAGGTAGCGGGAGCATACGAGCAGTACTTC	CASSQEVAGAYEQYF
TRBD1	TRBJ2-2	TRBV7-2	-	TGTGCCAGCAGCCCGCGGACAGGGGTCCCCGGGGAGCTGTTTTTT	CASSPRTGVPGELFF